What follows is one TCR beta chain and its context. Its antigen remains unknown. The sample comes from a study of T cell repertoires in cytomegalovirus infection. TCRdb fed the reads into MiXCR, producing one record per CDR3 protein. The repertoire holds some 320,000 distinct CDR3 sequences, approximately 32% seen once, with approximately 20% in the top ten. This CDR3 has 15 amino acids. Germline V gene data show CDR1 as MNHEY and CDR2 as SMNVEV (reference sequence). Between the trimmed V and J ends, which lost 6 bases and 0 bases, there was a span of 15 bases. Findings and limits, study-wide: HLA-C-restricted CMV clonotypes gave the most frequent clonotype in two of eight donors.

Specimen: cultured PBMCs, collected from culture after CMV antigen stimulation. The chain combines TRBV27 with TRBJ2-7; D is uncertain. The sequence derives from a human donor in good health (CMV status not recorded). Some clones in this sample may be carry-over from other donors' samples. CDR3 in DNA: TGTGCCAGCAGCCGTCGGCTTACCAGCTCCTACGAGCAGTACTTC. It codes for CASSRRLTSSYEQYF.